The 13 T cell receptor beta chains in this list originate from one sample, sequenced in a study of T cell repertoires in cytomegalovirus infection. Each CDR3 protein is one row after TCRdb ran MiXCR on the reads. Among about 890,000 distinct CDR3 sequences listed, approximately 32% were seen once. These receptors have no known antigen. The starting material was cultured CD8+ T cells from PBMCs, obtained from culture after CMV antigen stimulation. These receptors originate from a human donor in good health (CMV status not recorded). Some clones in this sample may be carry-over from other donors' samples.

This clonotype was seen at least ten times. This CDR3 is CASSPGVERGYTDTQYF. The DNA of the CDR3 is TGTGCCAGCAGCCCGGGAGTTGAGCGGGGCTACACAGATACGCAGTATTTT. This chain connects TRBV7-8 to TRBJ2-3, with 7 bases fitting TRBD2. V shed 5 bases, J shed 2 bases, and the junction held 13 bases outside the gene matches. This CDR3 has 17 amino acids. Germline CDR1 and CDR2: SGHVS and FQNEAQ.

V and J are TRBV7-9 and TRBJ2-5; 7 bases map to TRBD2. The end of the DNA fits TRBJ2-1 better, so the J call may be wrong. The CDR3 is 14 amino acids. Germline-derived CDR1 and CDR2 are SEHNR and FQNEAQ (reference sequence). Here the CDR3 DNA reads TGTGCCAGCGTTGGCGGGGGTTCACAAGAGACCCAGTTCTTC. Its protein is CASVGGGSQETQFF.

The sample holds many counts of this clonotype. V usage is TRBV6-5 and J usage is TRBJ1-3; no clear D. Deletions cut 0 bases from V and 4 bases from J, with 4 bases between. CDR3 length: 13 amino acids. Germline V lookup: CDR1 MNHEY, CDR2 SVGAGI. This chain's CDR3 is CASSYSSGNTIYF. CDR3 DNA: TGTGCCAGCAGTTACTCGTCGGGAAACACCATATATTTT.

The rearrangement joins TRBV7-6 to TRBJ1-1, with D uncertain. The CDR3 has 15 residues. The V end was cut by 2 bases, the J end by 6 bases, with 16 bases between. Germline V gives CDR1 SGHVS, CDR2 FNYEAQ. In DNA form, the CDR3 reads TGTGCCAGCAGCTTAACCTCGGCTGGGAGCGCTGAAGCTTTCTTT. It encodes CASSLTSAGSAEAFF. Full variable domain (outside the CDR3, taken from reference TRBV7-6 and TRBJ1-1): GAGVSQSPRYKVTKRGQDVALRCDPISGHVSLYWYRQALGQGPEFLTYFNYEAQQDKSGLPNDRFSAERPEGSISTLTIQRTEQRDSAMYRCASSLTSAGSAEAFFGQGTRLTVV.

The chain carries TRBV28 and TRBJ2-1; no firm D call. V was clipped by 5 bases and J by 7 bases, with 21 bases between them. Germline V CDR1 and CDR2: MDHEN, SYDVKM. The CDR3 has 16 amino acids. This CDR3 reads CASSTPGQSRLNEQFF. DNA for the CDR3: TGTGCCAGCAGTACCCCCGGGCAGTCCCGCCTTAATGAGCAGTTCTTC.

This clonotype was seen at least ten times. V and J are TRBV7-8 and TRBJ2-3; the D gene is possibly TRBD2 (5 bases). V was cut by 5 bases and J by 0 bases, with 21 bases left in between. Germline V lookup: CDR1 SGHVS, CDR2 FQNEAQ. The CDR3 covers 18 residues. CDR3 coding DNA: TGTGCCAGCAGCCTAACAAAAGGGAGCCTTGGGAGCACAGATACGCAGTATTTT. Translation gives CASSLTKGSLGSTDTQYF.

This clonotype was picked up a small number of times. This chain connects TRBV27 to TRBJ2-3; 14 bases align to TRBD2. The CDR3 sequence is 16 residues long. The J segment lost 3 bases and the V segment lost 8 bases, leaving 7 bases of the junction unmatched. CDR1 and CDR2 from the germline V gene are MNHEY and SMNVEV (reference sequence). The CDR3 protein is CASVRLAGGITDTQYF. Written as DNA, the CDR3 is TGTGCCAGCGTCCGACTAGCGGGGGGGATAACAGATACGCAGTATTTT.

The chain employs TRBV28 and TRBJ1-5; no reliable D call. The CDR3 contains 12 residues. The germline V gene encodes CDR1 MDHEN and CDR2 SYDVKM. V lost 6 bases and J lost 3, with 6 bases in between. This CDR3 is CASRLDNQPQHF. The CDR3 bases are TGTGCCAGCAGATTGGACAATCAGCCCCAGCATTTT. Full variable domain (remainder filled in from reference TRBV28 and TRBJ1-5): DVKVTQSSRYLVKRTGEKVFLECVQDMDHENMFWYRQDPGLGLRLIYFSYDVKMKEKGDIPEGYSVSREKKERFSLILESASTNQTSMYLCASRLDNQPQHFGDGTRLSIL.

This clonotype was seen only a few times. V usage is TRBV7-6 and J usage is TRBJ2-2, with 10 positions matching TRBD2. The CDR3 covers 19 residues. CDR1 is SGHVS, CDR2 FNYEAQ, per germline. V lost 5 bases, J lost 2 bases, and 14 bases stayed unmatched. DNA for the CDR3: TGTGCCAGCAGCAACCCAAGCCCTAGCGGGGGCCCAAACACCGGGGAGCTGTTTTTT. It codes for CASSNPSPSGGPNTGELFF.

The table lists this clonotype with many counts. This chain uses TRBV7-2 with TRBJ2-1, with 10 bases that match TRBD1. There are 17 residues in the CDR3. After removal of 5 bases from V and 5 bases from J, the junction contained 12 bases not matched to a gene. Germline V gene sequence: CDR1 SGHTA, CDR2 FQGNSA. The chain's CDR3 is CASSTPRQGASDNEQFF. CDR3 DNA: TGTGCCAGCAGCACCCCCCGACAGGGGGCTTCGGACAATGAGCAGTTCTTC.

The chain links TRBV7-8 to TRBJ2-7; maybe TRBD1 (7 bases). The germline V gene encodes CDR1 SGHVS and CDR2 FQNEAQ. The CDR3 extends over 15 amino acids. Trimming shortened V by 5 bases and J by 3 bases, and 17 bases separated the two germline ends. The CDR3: CASSDEEGTDYEQYF. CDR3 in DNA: TGTGCCAGCAGCGACGAGGAGGGGACAGACTACGAGCAGTACTTC.

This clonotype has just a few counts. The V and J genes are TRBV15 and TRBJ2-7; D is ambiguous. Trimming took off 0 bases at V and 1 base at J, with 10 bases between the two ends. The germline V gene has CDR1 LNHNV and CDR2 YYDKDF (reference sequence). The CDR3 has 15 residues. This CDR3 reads CATSRDRDRSYEQYV. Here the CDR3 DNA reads TGTGCCACCAGCAGAGATCGAGACCGATCCTACGAGCAGTACGTC.

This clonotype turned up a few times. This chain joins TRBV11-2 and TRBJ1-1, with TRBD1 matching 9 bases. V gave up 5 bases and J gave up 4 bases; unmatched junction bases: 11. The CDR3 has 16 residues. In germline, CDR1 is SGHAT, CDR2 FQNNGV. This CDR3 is CASSIGTGWTGTEAFF. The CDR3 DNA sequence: TGTGCCAGCAGCATTGGGACAGGGTGGACGGGCACTGAAGCTTTCTTT.